This T cell receptor (beta chain) derives from a study of blood T cells in healthy people across ages. Per the germline V gene, CDR1 is SNHLY and CDR2 is FYNNEI. Trimming cost V 10 bases and J 5 bases; bases outside gene matches: 13. This CDR3 is 16 amino acids long. PCR was performed a second time for roughly 6 to 12 cycles using a sample-barcoded 5' primer and a J-beta primer mix. TCRdb reanalysed the 5' RACE reads using MiXCR and keeps one entry per CDR3 protein. The data show around 1,000,000 distinct CDR3 sequences, around two fifths seen once. The clonotype comes from a young man in good health. Sequencing was performed on blood. The chain uses TRBV2 and TRBJ2-1; TRBD2 matches at 11 bases. The chain's CDR3 is CAIPEGLAGGNNEQFF. Here the CDR3 DNA reads TGTGCCATCCCCGAAGGGTTAGCGGGGGGGAACAATGAGCAGTTCTTC.